The 11 T cell receptor beta chains below come from one sample, sequenced in a study of regulatory T cells in long-lasting Graves disease. Indicated time point: persistent/refractory GD, antithyroid drugs over 5 years with positive TRAb. TCR sequences were obtained from RNA taken from PBMCs. The TCR beta library used iRepertoire HTBI primers with Arm-PCR amplification of CDR3. TCRdb used MiXCR to reprocess the multiplex PCR reads, holding one entry per CDR3 protein. Seen here are about 470,000 distinct CDR3 sequences, roughly 21% observed once, and the top ten hold about 6.6%. This material consisted of peripheral blood mononuclear cells (PBMCs), taken when the disease was refractory, from a patient treated with antithyroid drugs. These receptors were obtained from a female donor with Graves disease.

This clonotype was recorded many times. The genes are TRBV28 and TRBJ1-5, with D perhaps TRBD1 (6 bases). The CDR3 loop spans 14 amino acids. The V gene's germline CDR1 is MDHEN and CDR2 SYDVKM. V lost 7 bases to trimming and J lost 6 bases, with 16 bases between them. CDR3 coding DNA: TGTGCCAGCACCAAAGGGGGTATGGGTCAGCCCCAGCATTTT. Its translation: CASTKGGMGQPQHF.

At least ten counts were recorded for this clonotype. The chain links TRBV11-2 to TRBJ1-4; possible D gene TRBD1, 6 bases. The V gene's germline CDR1 is SGHAT and CDR2 FQNNGV. Between the trimmed V and J ends, which lost 6 bases and 7 bases, there was a span of 27 bases. The CDR3 loop spans 18 amino acids. In DNA, the CDR3 is TGTGCCAGCAGGCCTGGGTTAATCCTCTCCCAGGGGCTTGAAAAACTGTTTTTT. As protein: CASRPGLILSQGLEKLFF.

As regards this clonotype: A read error may be the cause here, since a much bigger clone is one base away. The V and J genes are TRBV12-3 or TRBV12-4 and TRBJ1-5, with a tentative D call TRBD1 (6 bases). Trimming shortened V by 6 bases and J by 5 bases, and 14 bases separated the two germline ends. This CDR3 has 14 residues. The CDR3 region is CASRIQGRDQPQHF. The CDR3 coding sequence is TGTGCCAGCAGAATACAGGGAAGGGATCAGCCCCAGCATTTT.

This clonotype occurred many times. The chain carries TRBV19 and TRBJ1-5; TRBD1 aligns across 7 bases. CDR1 and CDR2 (germline): LNHDA, SQIVND (reference sequence). V gave up 3 bases and J gave up 5 bases; unmatched junction bases: 7. The CDR3 runs to 15 residues. The chain's CDR3 is CASSITRDRDQPQHF. The CDR3 DNA follows: TGTGCCAGTAGTATCACCCGTGACAGGGATCAGCCCCAGCATTTT.

This clonotype was detected only a few times. J is TRBJ2-7 and V is TRBV5-1; maybe TRBD2 (5 bases). Trimming cost V 4 bases and J 4 bases, with 12 bases left between them. Germline V lookup: CDR1 SGHRS, CDR2 YFSETQ. This CDR3 has 13 amino acids. The CDR3 spells CASSGGLQYEQYF. The CDR3, as DNA: TGCGCCAGCAGCGGTGGACTGCAGTACGAGCAGTACTTC.

This clonotype was seen at least ten times. This sequence joins TRBV20-1 and TRBJ2-7; D possibly corresponds to TRBD1 (6 bases). With 4 bases removed from V and 1 base from J, the gap between germline ends came to 8 bases. Germline values: CDR1 DFQATT, CDR2 SNEGSKA (reference sequence). The CDR3 is 12 residues long. The CDR3 DNA reads TGCAGTGCTAAACAGGGATCCTACGAGCAGTACTTC. Its protein product is CSAKQGSYEQYF.

In this sample, this clonotype turned up many times. The genes are TRBV24-1 and TRBJ1-1; 8 bases are a match to TRBD1. Germline CDR1 reads KGHDR; CDR2 reads SFDVKD. This CDR3 region has 12 residues. V was pared by 6 bases and J by 4 bases, with 0 bases of the junction left unmatched. CDR3 DNA: TGTGCCACCAGTACAGGGGGCACTGAAGCTTTCTTT. Translated, it gives CATSTGGTEAFF.

With regard to this clonotype: This could be a read error, since a much larger clone is one nucleotide away. V gene TRBV7-2 combines with J gene TRBJ1-1, with D perhaps matching TRBD1 (5 bases). The V gene's germline CDR1 is SGHTA and CDR2 FQGNSA. The CDR3 is 14 residues long. The V and J ends lost 6 bases and 6 bases respectively, with 17 bases between them. The CDR3 protein is CASRSGGAVAEAFF. The CDR3 DNA follows: TGTGCCAGCAGGTCGGGAGGGGCAGTCGCTGAAGCTTTCTTT.

A remark on this clonotype: A junction boundary mismatches the germline segment, possibly from a read error. This chain uses TRBV3-1 with TRBJ1-4; D gene ambiguous. The CDR3 loop spans 14 amino acids. Germline V lookup: CDR1 LGHDT, CDR2 YNNKEL (reference sequence). The CDR3 here is CTSSPTTDSEKLFF. The CDR3 bases are TGTACCAGCAGCCCTACAACCGACTCGGAAAAACTGTTTTTT.

The V gene is TRBV19, the J gene TRBJ2-4, with D uncertain. The CDR3 extends over 18 amino acids. V was trimmed by 6 bases and J by 0 bases, leaving 21 bases between them. Germline V lookup: CDR1 LNHDA, CDR2 SQIVND (reference sequence). CDR3 nucleotides: TGTGCCAGTAGGGCTCTCGGCAGTTTCACACTAGCCAAAAACATTCAGTACTTC. Amino acid sequence: CASRALGSFTLAKNIQYF.

This chain joins TRBV7-8 and TRBJ1-5; possible D gene TRBD1, 5 bases. The CDR3 runs 17 residues. Germline V lookup: CDR1 SGHVS, CDR2 FQNEAQ. The V end lost 5 bases, the J end lost 6 bases, and 23 bases lay between the germline ends. CDR3 DNA sequence: TGTGCCAGCAGCCTGTGGGGGAGGGGCCAAGGGGTTCAGCCCCAGCATTTT. Its translation is CASSLWGRGQGVQPQHF.